This T cell receptor (beta chain) is drawn from a study of T cells in Graves' hyperthyroidism and ophthalmopathy. It was RNA transcripts that yielded the amplified TCR beta CDR3 regions. First-round RT-PCR with HTBI primers amplified the TCR CDR3 region. MiXCR, applied by TCRdb to the multiplex PCR reads, yields one record per CDR3 protein. The data show fewer than 550,000 distinct CDR3 sequences, roughly 25% seen once. Per germline, CDR1 SGHAT and CDR2 FQNNGV. The V gene end was trimmed by 4 bases and the J gene end by 7 bases; junction bases not matched to a gene: 18. This CDR3 has 17 residues. In the case of this clonotype: Its antigen remains unidentified.

Whole-study findings and limits: Clonotypes that were expanded in thyroid above 0.001 mostly appeared in blood too.

The cohort's ophthalmopathy patients, a group with duration under 3 months, had a Clinical Activity Score of at least 3 and a NOSPECS grade of at least 4. Patients showing uncontrolled infection, other autoimmune disease, pregnancy or lactation were ineligible. PBMCs were collected from a roughly 10 ml volume of fresh peripheral blood. This rearrangement joins TRBV11-2 to TRBJ2-5; 7 bases line up with TRBD2. The sample taken for sequencing was blood. This clonotype originated in a woman aged 30 to 39 with Graves' ophthalmopathy. This CDR3 reads CASSSRASGPSTGTQYF. CDR3 bases: TGTGCCAGCAGCTCAAGGGCTAGCGGACCCTCAACAGGGACCCAGTACTTC.